This entry lists 19 T cell receptor beta chains sequenced from one sample in a study of shared clonotypes between healthy human individuals. Profiling relied on immunoSEQ multiplex PCR, and the TCRdb table lists in-frame clones only, not all of them. This sample has about 490,000 clones, with 70% to 85% found just once. The sample taken for sequencing was PBMCs. The receptors stem from a woman in her thirties or forties in good health. Some clones in this sample may be carry-over from other donors' samples.

The CDR3, as DNA: TGCAGCCACCCGACTGGGGGGCCTGAGCAGTTCTTC. It encodes CSHPTGGPEQFF. The chain is built from TRBV29-1 and TRBJ2-1; possibly TRBD1 or TRBD2 for D (6 bases each). CDR1 and CDR2 from the germline V gene are SQVTM and ANQGSEA. The length of the CDR3 is 12 residues. V gave up 8 bases and J gave up 9 bases, with 17 bases separating them.

The gene calls are TRBV6-6 and TRBJ2-1; 9 nucleotides line up with TRBD2. The V gene end was trimmed by 5 bases and the J gene end by 16 bases; junction bases not matched to a gene: 6. The CDR3 runs 11 residues. From germline, CDR1 is MNHNY and CDR2 SVGAGI (reference sequence). For the CDR3, the DNA is TGTGCCAGCAGTCCGGGACTAGCATGTTTCTTC. Protein: CASSPGLACFF.

The V call is TRBV7-9, the J call TRBJ2-2; possibly TRBD1 or TRBD2 for D (5 bases each). The V end was cut by 5 bases, the J end by 2 bases, with 15 bases between. Germline CDR1 reads SEHNR; CDR2 reads FQNEAQ (reference sequence). The CDR3 has 16 residues. The CDR3 is CASSPPGRINTGELFF. CDR3 DNA: TGTGCCAGCAGCCCTCCGGGACGGATAAACACCGGGGAGCTGTTTTTT.

The J gene is TRBJ2-7, the V gene TRBV29-1; 15 bases map to TRBD2. J was trimmed by 3 bases and V by 4 bases; bases with no gene match: 1. The CDR3 sequence is 14 residues long. The germline CDR1 and CDR2 sequences are SQVTM and ANQGSEA. In DNA, the CDR3 is TGCAGCGTTGGGGGACTAGCGGGAGGCTACGAGCAGTACTTC. Translation: CSVGGLAGGYEQYF.

This chain links TRBV19 with TRBJ2-1, with D perhaps matching TRBD1 or TRBD2 (5 bases each). Per germline, CDR1 LNHDA and CDR2 SQIVND (reference sequence). The CDR3 has 14 residues. V gave up 1 base and J gave up 11 bases, with 15 bases separating them. CDR3 DNA: TGTGCCAGTAGTATAGTGCAGGGCGGGTTTAAGCAGTTCTTC. It encodes CASSIVQGGFKQFF.

The chain couples TRBV28 to TRBJ1-1, with D maybe TRBD1 (5 bases). The CDR3 is made up of 15 amino acids. Germline V lookup: CDR1 MDHEN, CDR2 SYDVKM. Between the trimmed V and J ends, which lost 3 bases and 0 bases, there was a span of 11 bases. CDR3 bases: TGTGCCAGCAGTTTCGGTGACAGAATGAACACTGAAGCTTTCTTT. Translated: CASSFGDRMNTEAFF.

The V call is TRBV11-2, the J call TRBJ1-1; D possibly corresponds to TRBD1 (5 bases). CDR1 and CDR2 from the germline V gene are SGHAT and FQNNGV. The CDR3 covers 13 residues. V was clipped by 5 bases and J by 1 base, with 8 bases between them. The CDR3 coding sequence is TGTGCCAGCAGCCGGACACAGAACACTGAAGCTTTCTTT. Its translation: CASSRTQNTEAFF. Full variable domain (outside the CDR3, taken from reference TRBV11-2 and TRBJ1-1): EAGVAQSPRYKIIEKRQSVAFWCNPISGHATLYWYQQILGQGPKLLIQFQNNGVVDDSQLPKDRFSAERLKGVDSTLKIQPAKLEDSAVYLCASSRTQNTEAFFGQGTRLTVV.

Turning to this clone: This specimen includes other DNA sequences encoding the same CDR3. The J gene is TRBJ1-1, the V gene TRBV14; 9 nucleotides align to TRBD1. Germline lookup yields CDR1 SGHDN and CDR2 FVKESK. J lost 4 bases, V lost 4 bases, and 7 bases had no gene match. The CDR3 length is 15 residues. The CDR3 here is CASSPYRGRGTEAFF. The DNA for the CDR3 is TGTGCCAGCAGCCCTTACAGGGGGCGAGGCACTGAAGCTTTCTTT.

V gene TRBV14 combines with J gene TRBJ2-1, with 9 bases fitting TRBD2. The ends lost 1 base at V and 8 bases at J; junction bases unmatched: 6. Per the germline V gene, CDR1 is SGHDN and CDR2 is FVKESK. This CDR3 is 15 amino acids long. CDR3: CASSQVVAGAHEQFF. The CDR3 DNA sequence: TGTGCCAGCAGCCAAGTGGTAGCGGGAGCCCATGAGCAGTTCTTC. Together with reference TRBV14 and TRBJ2-1, the CDR3 gives the full variable domain: EAGVTQFPSHSVIEKGQTVTLRCDPISGHDNLYWYRRVMGKEIKFLLHFVKESKQDESGMPNNRFLAERTGGTYSTLKVQPAELEDSGVYFCASSQVVAGAHEQFFGPGTRLTVL.

The rearrangement links TRBV5-1 to TRBJ2-3; 7 positions match TRBD1. This CDR3 has 14 residues. The germline V gene has CDR1 SGHRS and CDR2 YFSETQ. After removal of 4 bases from V and 0 bases from J, the junction contained 2 bases not matched to a gene. Here the CDR3 DNA reads TGCGCCAGCAGCCCGACAGGGAGCACAGATACGCAGTATTTT. As protein: CASSPTGSTDTQYF.

This clone has more than one count but fewer than ten. The chain joins TRBV2 to TRBJ1-2; TRBD1 aligns across 8 bases. The CDR3 runs 13 residues. V lost 6 bases, J lost 3 bases, and 3 bases stayed unmatched. Germline V gene data show CDR1 as SNHLY and CDR2 as FYNNEI. For the CDR3, the DNA is TGTGCCAGCAGCCTACAGGGGGACTATGGCTACACCTTC. Translated, it gives CASSLQGDYGYTF.

V gene TRBV7-9 combines with J gene TRBJ2-7; D is ambiguous. The CDR3 is made up of 13 amino acids. The V and J ends lost 5 bases and 3 bases respectively, with 11 bases between them. Per the germline V gene, CDR1 is SEHNR and CDR2 is FQNEAQ (reference sequence). The CDR3 protein is CASSLDAYYEQYF. The CDR3 DNA reads TGTGCCAGCAGCCTGGACGCATACTACGAGCAGTACTTC.

This clone has a handful of counts. This chain connects TRBV7-9 to TRBJ1-1; D remains ambiguous. V lost 5 bases and J lost 5, with 15 bases in between. CDR1 is SEHNR and CDR2 is FQNEAQ in the germline V gene (reference sequence). The CDR3 runs to 14 residues. This chain's CDR3 is CASSVDSLGTEAFF. The CDR3 region has the DNA TGTGCCAGCAGCGTCGACTCTTTGGGGACTGAAGCTTTCTTT.

The chain couples TRBV2 to TRBJ2-1; TRBD2 matches at 11 bases. V shed 4 bases and J 1 base; nucleotides not matched to a gene: 9. The germline V gene has CDR1 SNHLY and CDR2 FYNNEI. CDR3 length: 18 residues. As DNA, the CDR3 is TGTGCCAGCAGTGGAGGAACTAGCGGGAGACGTTCCTACAATGAGCAGTTCTTC. Its translation is CASSGGTSGRRSYNEQFF.

V usage is TRBV6-4 and J usage is TRBJ2-7, with D maybe TRBD1 (6 bases). Germline assignment: CDR1 MRHNA and CDR2 SNTAGT. The CDR3 spans 13 residues. The V gene lost 6 bases and the J gene lost 5 bases, with 14 bases spanning the gap. The CDR3 nucleotides are TGTGCCAGCAGCTTTCCAGGGGTCCACGAGCAGTACTTC. This encodes CASSFPGVHEQYF.

This clone was observed once. The chain couples TRBV5-1 to TRBJ2-7, with 11 bases identical to TRBD2. Unmatched junction bases numbered 16, after V lost 4 bases and J lost 7 bases. Germline assignment: CDR1 SGHRS and CDR2 YFSETQ. This CDR3 spans 17 amino acids. The CDR3, as DNA: TGCGCCAGCAGCCAGACAACAACTAGCGGGAGTTTAGGGGAGCAGTACTTC. Its protein is CASSQTTTSGSLGEQYF.

The V and J genes are TRBV6-6 and TRBJ1-5, with 7 bases lining up with TRBD1. The length of the CDR3 is 15 residues. In germline, CDR1 is MNHNY, CDR2 SVGAGI (reference sequence). V was pared by 6 bases and J by 0 bases, with 5 bases of the junction left unmatched. The CDR3 reads CASSRTGNSNQPQHF. The CDR3 region has the DNA TGTGCCAGCAGCCGGACAGGCAATAGCAATCAGCCCCAGCATTTT.

This chain's CDR3 is CASSPKEGLRDTQYF. The CDR3 DNA follows: TGTGCCAGCTCACCAAAGGAAGGACTCCGAGATACGCAGTATTTT. The V and J genes are TRBV18 and TRBJ2-3; perhaps TRBD2 as D (5 bases). The ends were cut back, 2 bases at V and 5 bases at J, with 14 bases in the middle. The CDR3 is 15 amino acids. Germline V gives CDR1 KGHSH, CDR2 LQKENI.

The chain uses TRBV18 and TRBJ1-1; D unclear. The germline V gene has CDR1 KGHSH and CDR2 LQKENI. CDR3 length equals 14 residues. V lost 0 bases and J 2 bases, leaving 7 bases between the germline ends. Here the CDR3 reads CASSPPGANTEAFF. Here the CDR3 DNA reads TGTGCCAGCTCACCACCAGGTGCAAACACTGAAGCTTTCTTT.